This T cell receptor (beta chain) was obtained from a study of identical twins. Germline assignment: CDR1 SGHTA and CDR2 FQGTGA. This CDR3 is built from 13 residues. V lost 1 base and J lost 6, with 9 bases in between. This clonotype was seen many times. TCRdb re-called the 5' RACE reads with MiXCR, one entry per CDR3 protein. The sample gives about 220,000 distinct CDR3 sequences, around 6.9% of which show up once; 1.9% is in the top ten. These data were also reused for a study on yellow fever vaccine responses in identical twins.

Sequenced material: memory (CD45RO+) T cells sorted from blood. This receptor was taken from a woman aged 18-29 years in good health. The chain links TRBV7-3 to TRBJ1-1, with D unresolved. CDR3 DNA: TGTGCCAGCAGCTTAAGCGGGCTCCCTGAAGCTTTCTTT. It specifies CASSLSGLPEAFF.